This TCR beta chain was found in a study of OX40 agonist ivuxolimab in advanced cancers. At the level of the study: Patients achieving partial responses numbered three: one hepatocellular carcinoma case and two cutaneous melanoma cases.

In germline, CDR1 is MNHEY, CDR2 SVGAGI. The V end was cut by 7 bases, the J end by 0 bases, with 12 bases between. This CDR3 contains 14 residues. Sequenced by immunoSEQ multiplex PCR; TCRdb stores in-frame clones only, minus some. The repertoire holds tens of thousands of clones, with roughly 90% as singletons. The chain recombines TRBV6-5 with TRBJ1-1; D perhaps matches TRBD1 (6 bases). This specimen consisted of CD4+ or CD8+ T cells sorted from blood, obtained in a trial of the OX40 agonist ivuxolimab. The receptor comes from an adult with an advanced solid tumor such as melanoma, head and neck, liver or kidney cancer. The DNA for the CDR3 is TGTGCCAGCAACGGACAGATGTTGAACACTGAAGCTTTCTTT. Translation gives CASNGQMLNTEAFF.